Presented here are 4 T cell receptor beta chains from one specimen sequenced in a study of blood T cell repertoires in COVID-19. The table came from immunoSEQ multiplex PCR; TCRdb's copy has only in-frame clones and leaves some out. The sample has roughly 220,000 clones, 85% to 90% seen once. The sample was PBMCs or T cells enriched from blood (not recorded which). The source is a woman younger than 35 in a cohort exposed to, infected with or recovered from COVID-19 (not recorded which).

The chain combines TRBV19 with TRBJ1-1, with TRBD1 matching over 9 bases. This CDR3 comprises 13 residues. The V gene end was trimmed by 4 bases and the J gene end by 7 bases; junction bases not matched to a gene: 4. Germline values: CDR1 LNHDA, CDR2 SQIVND (reference sequence). The CDR3 loop reads CASSKQGAGEAFF. The CDR3 nucleotides read TGTGCCAGTAGTAAACAGGGGGCGGGTGAAGCTTTCTTT.

V gene TRBV3-1 (or the pseudogene TRBV3-2) combines with J gene TRBJ1-6; D gene unclear. Germline V gene data show CDR1 as LGHDT and CDR2 as YNNKEL (reference sequence). There are 15 residues in the CDR3. V shed 4 bases and J shed 10 bases, with 17 bases lying between them. CDR3 sequence: CASSPIIGGGSPLHF. CDR3 nucleotide sequence: TGTGCCAGCAGCCCCATTATTGGAGGAGGGTCACCCCTCCACTTT.

This chain uses TRBV4-1 with TRBJ2-7, with 9 bases aligning to TRBD1. The CDR3 runs 18 residues. The junction had 15 bases not matched to a gene; V was cut back by 0 bases and J by 6 bases. Germline V gives CDR1 MGHRA, CDR2 YSYEKL. The CDR3 DNA sequence: TGCGCCAGCAGCCAAGATCAATCCGGGACAGGGCTGTCTGCCGAGCAGTACTTC. It codes for CASSQDQSGTGLSAEQYF.

This rearrangement joins TRBV10-1 to TRBJ2-1; 9 bases agree with TRBD1. V lost 3 bases, J lost 7 bases, and 7 bases stayed unmatched. This CDR3 spans 15 amino acids. Germline CDR1 WNHNN, CDR2 SYGVQD (reference sequence). CDR3 residues: CASSDPGQGLNEQFF. CDR3 DNA: TGCGCCAGCAGTGACCCCGGACAGGGGCTAAATGAGCAGTTCTTC.